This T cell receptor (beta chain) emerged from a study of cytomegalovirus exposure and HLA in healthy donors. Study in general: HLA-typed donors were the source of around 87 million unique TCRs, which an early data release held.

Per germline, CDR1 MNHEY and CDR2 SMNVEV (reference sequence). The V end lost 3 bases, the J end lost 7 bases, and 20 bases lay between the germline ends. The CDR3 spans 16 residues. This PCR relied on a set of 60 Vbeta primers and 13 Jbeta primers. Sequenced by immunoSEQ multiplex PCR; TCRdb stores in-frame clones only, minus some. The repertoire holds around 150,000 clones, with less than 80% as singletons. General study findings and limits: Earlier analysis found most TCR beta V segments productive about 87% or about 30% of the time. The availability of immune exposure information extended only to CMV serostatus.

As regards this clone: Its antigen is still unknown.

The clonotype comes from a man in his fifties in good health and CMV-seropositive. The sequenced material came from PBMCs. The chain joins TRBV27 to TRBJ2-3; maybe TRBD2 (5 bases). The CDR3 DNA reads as TGTGCCAGCAGTTTTGGCACTCCCGGGGAGTGGAATACGCAGTATTTT. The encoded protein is CASSFGTPGEWNTQYF.